This T cell receptor (beta chain) originates from a study of blood T cell repertoires in COVID-19. Study details: The samples span acute and convalescent COVID-19 from the United States, Italy and Spain.

With V trimmed by 1 base and J by 0 bases, 0 bases remained unmatched. This CDR3 region has 15 residues. CDR1 is MGHRA, CDR2 YSYEKL, per germline. Profiling relied on immunoSEQ multiplex PCR, and the TCRdb table lists in-frame clones only, not all of them. The sample lists some 400,000 clones, about 90% occurring once. Comments on this clone: Other DNA sequences in this sample translate to the same CDR3.

Sequenced input: peripheral blood. The receptor's source is a woman aged 30 to 39 with COVID-19, enrolled during active disease. The chain combines TRBV4-1 with TRBJ2-1; 7 positions match TRBD1. The CDR3 loop reads CASSQGQGSYNEQFF. DNA of the CDR3: TGCGCCAGCAGCCAAGGACAGGGCTCCTACAATGAGCAGTTCTTC.